This T cell receptor beta chain was retrieved from a study of early T cells in non-severe SARS-CoV-2 infection. Each CDR3 protein gets one entry after TCRdb re-called the 5' RACE reads with MiXCR. The data show about 50,000 distinct CDR3 sequences, with 6.2% seen just once and approximately 6.3% held by the top ten. Germline assignment: CDR1 MRHNA and CDR2 SNTAGT. J lost 1 base, V lost 7 bases, and 8 bases had no gene match. The CDR3 runs to 15 residues. The sequence was collected from an adult who was a healthcare worker with PCR-confirmed SARS-CoV-2 infection or an uninfected control (not recorded which). The chain recombines TRBV6-4 with TRBJ2-3; 7 positions match TRBD1. This specimen was whole blood, taken at baseline. CDR3 residues: CASTNPGTGTDTQYF. The CDR3 nucleotides are TGTGCCAGCACCAACCCCGGGACAGGCACAGATACGCAGTATTTT.